A single sample is the source of the 8 T cell receptor beta chains below, sequenced in a study of regulatory T cells in long-lasting Graves disease. Libraries of TCR beta came from iRepertoire HTBI primers plus Arm-PCR of CDR3 regions. Each CDR3 protein gets one entry after TCRdb re-called the multiplex PCR reads with MiXCR. Among 400,000 or so distinct CDR3 sequences, less than 25% were seen once, and the ten largest hold around 20%. The sample's time point: persistent/refractory GD, antithyroid drugs over 5 years with positive TRAb. PBMC-derived RNA was used for the TCR library. The specimen was peripheral blood mononuclear cells (PBMCs), collected when the disease was refractory, from a patient treated with antithyroid drugs. Source of these receptors: a female donor with Graves disease.

This clonotype has a handful of counts. This sequence joins TRBV4-2 and TRBJ2-7; no firm D call. This CDR3 has 15 residues. Looked up from germline, CDR1 is LGHNA and CDR2 is YNFKEQ. V lost 0 bases and J lost 2, with 11 bases in between. CDR3 nucleotide sequence: TGTGCCAGCAGCCAAGATCCTGGAGTAACCTACGAGCAGTACTTC. Protein: CASSQDPGVTYEQYF.

Notes on this clonotype: It may be a read error: a sequence one base away is much more abundant. The chain recombines TRBV6-4 with TRBJ2-5; no clear D gene. The CDR3 consists of 14 residues. V lost 5 bases to trimming and J lost 4 bases, with 14 bases between them. Germline loops: CDR1 MRHNA, CDR2 SNTAGT. CDR3 nucleotides: TGTGCCAGCAGTACGGCTCCCGATACAGAGACCCAGTACTTC. This encodes CASSTAPDTETQYF.

Concerning this clonotype: A single base separates this from a much larger clone, so it may be a read error. This CDR3 is missing its conserved last phenylalanine or tryptophan, likely due to a read error. This chain connects TRBV2 to TRBJ2-7; TRBD2 agrees at 9 bases. The CDR3 has 15 residues. Germline V CDR1 and CDR2: SNHLY, FYNNEI. V was pared by 3 bases and J by 2 bases, with 5 bases of the junction left unmatched. CDR3 region: CASSERAGGPYEQYL. The DNA of the CDR3 is TGTGCCAGCAGTGAGCGCGCGGGAGGGCCCTACGAGCAGTACCTC.

The gene calls are TRBV30 and TRBJ2-7; 11 nucleotides align to TRBD1. CDR1 and CDR2 (germline): GTSNPN, SVGIG (reference sequence). V dropped 4 bases and J dropped 2; count of bases not matched to a gene: 4. There are 14 residues in the CDR3. The CDR3 sequence: CAWTGGQGAYEQYF. The CDR3 DNA is TGTGCCTGGACGGGGGGACAGGGGGCCTACGAGCAGTACTTC.

This clonotype was seen at least ten times. Sequence at one end of the junction differs from germline and may be a read error. The J gene is TRBJ2-7, the V gene TRBV29-1, with D uncertain. CDR1 is SQVTM, CDR2 ANQGSEA, per germline. CDR3 length: 13 residues. DNA of the CDR3: TGCAGCGTTGAAGATTACCGCTCCCACGAGCAGTACTTC. It specifies CSVEDYRSHEQYF.

This clonotype occurred many times. The chain is built from TRBV28 and TRBJ1-2; possible D gene TRBD1, 6 bases. From germline, CDR1 is MDHEN and CDR2 SYDVKM. The length of the CDR3 is 14 residues. V was cut by 6 bases and J by 3 bases, with 14 bases left in between. Here the CDR3 reads CASRWQGSYYGYTF. The CDR3 coding sequence is TGTGCCAGCAGATGGCAGGGGAGTTACTATGGCTACACCTTC.

In its sample, this clonotype was seen a few times. V gene TRBV6-9 combines with J gene TRBJ2-7; 8 bases are shared with TRBD2. Germline loops: CDR1 MNHGY, CDR2 SVAAGI. V was pared by 2 bases and J by 3 bases, with 12 bases of the junction left unmatched. There are 17 residues in the CDR3. DNA of the CDR3: TGTGCCAGCAGTTATATTAGGTGGGAGCGGGAGAACTACGAGCAGTACTTC. Translating it yields CASSYIRWERENYEQYF.

This clonotype was observed many times. CDR3 in DNA: TGTGCCAGCAGCTTTAGTAGCGCCGACTCCTACGAGCAGTACTTC. The encoded protein is CASSFSSADSYEQYF. The chain couples TRBV11-2 to TRBJ2-7; a weak D match, TRBD2 (5 bases). CDR1 is SGHAT, CDR2 FQNNGV, per germline. The germline V and J ends were trimmed by 3 bases and 0 bases, with 12 bases remaining between them. CDR3 length equals 15 residues.